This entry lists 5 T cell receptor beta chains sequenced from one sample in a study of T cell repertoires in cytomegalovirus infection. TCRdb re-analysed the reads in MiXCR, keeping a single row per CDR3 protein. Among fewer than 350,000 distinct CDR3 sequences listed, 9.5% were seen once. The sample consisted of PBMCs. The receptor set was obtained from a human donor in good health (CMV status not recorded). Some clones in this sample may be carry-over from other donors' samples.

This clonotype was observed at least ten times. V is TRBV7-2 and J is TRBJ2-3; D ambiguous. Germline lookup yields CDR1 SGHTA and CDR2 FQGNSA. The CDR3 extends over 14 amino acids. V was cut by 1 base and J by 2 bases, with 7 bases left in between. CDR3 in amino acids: CASSLGLSTDTQYF. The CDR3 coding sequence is TGTGCCAGCAGCTTAGGACTTTCCACAGATACGCAGTATTTT.

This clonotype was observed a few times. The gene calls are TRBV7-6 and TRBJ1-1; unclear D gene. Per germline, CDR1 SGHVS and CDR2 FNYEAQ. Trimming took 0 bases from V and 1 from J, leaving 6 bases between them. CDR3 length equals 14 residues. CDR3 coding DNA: TGTGCCAGCAGCTTAGCCCGCGAGAACACTGAAGCTTTCTTT. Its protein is CASSLARENTEAFF.

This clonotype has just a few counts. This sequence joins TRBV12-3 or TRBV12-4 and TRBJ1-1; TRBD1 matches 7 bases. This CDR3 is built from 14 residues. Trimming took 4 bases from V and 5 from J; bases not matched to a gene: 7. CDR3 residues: CASSSGTVVTEAFF. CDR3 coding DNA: TGTGCCAGCAGTTCCGGGACAGTGGTAACTGAAGCTTTCTTT.

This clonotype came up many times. The CDR3 is CASSSLGQGVYEQYF. The CDR3 bases are TGTGCCAGCAGTTCCCTAGGGCAGGGGGTATACGAGCAGTACTTC. This rearrangement joins TRBV7-9 to TRBJ2-7; 7 bases are shared with TRBD1. With V trimmed by 6 bases and J by 4 bases, 12 bases remained unmatched. CDR1 is SEHNR, CDR2 FQNEAQ, per germline (reference sequence). The CDR3 runs 15 residues.

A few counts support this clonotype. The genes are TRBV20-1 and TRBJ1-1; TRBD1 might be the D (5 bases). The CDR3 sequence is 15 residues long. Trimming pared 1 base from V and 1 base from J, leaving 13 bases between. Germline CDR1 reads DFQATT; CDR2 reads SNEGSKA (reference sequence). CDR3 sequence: CSARVGGAGNTEAFF. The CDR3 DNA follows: TGCAGTGCTAGAGTTGGGGGTGCAGGGAACACTGAAGCTTTCTTT.